Listed below are T cell receptor beta chains from one sample, sequenced in a study of T cells in Graves' hyperthyroidism and ophthalmopathy. MiXCR, run by TCRdb on the multiplex PCR reads, gives a single entry per CDR3 protein. The top ten hold roughly a sixth of the sample, which has 600,000 to 850,000 distinct CDR3 sequences, roughly a sixth seen once. Material: blood. These receptors all come from a woman between 50 and 59 years old with Graves' hyperthyroidism that later progressed to Graves' ophthalmopathy. Each CDR3 is given with its conserved first and last residue. The D gene is left open where the match is weak. Size tells how often a clone was seen (once, few, many) or the class of an expanded clone, and some rows leave it out.

v_call	clone_size	d_call	cdr3_length	j_call	cdr3_aa	cdr3_nt
TRBV19	many	TRBD1	15	TRBJ2-2	CATLAWDRNTGELFF	TGTGCCACTCTGGCCTGGGACAGGAACACCGGGGAGCTGTTTTTT
TRBV11-1	NA	TRBD1	15	TRBJ2-7	CASSPRTGGFFEQYF	TGTGCCAGCAGCCCTCGGACAGGGGGCTTCTTCGAGCAGTACTTC
TRBV29-1	many	NA	13	TRBJ1-1	CSVYGGRITEAFF	TGCAGCGTTTACGGGGGGCGCATCACTGAAGCTTTCTTT
TRBV6-1	NA	TRBD1	16	TRBJ1-5	CASRTYRDRVGQPQHF	TGTGCCAGCAGGACCTACCGGGACAGGGTCGGTCAGCCCCAGCATTTT
TRBV3-1	many	TRBD1	14	TRBJ1-1	CASRGTGPDTEAFF	TGTGCCAGCAGAGGGACAGGGCCAGACACTGAAGCTTTCTTT
TRBV2	many	TRBD1	18	TRBJ1-1	CASSEPLVRGTGNTEAFF	TGTGCCAGCAGTGAACCCCTCGTCAGGGGGACAGGGAACACTGAAGCTTTCTTT
TRBV2	many	NA	15	TRBJ1-5	CATSVWGVGNQPQHF	TGTGCCACCTCAGTGTGGGGAGTCGGCAATCAGCCCCAGCATTTT
TRBV19	NA	NA	13	TRBJ1-1	CASKGMLNTEAFF	TGTGCCAGTAAGGGGATGTTGAACACTGAAGCTTTCTTT
TRBV5-1	NA	NA	12	TRBJ1-1	CASSRGDAEAFF	TGCGCCAGCAGCCGGGGAGACGCTGAAGCTTTCTTT
TRBV7-9	many	NA	13	TRBJ2-7	CASSFAGNYEQYF	TGTGCCAGCAGCTTTGCAGGGAACTACGAGCAGTACTTC
TRBV9	many	NA	14	TRBJ2-7	CASSVADTAYEQYF	TGTGCCAGCAGCGTAGCTGACACAGCCTACGAGCAGTACTTC
TRBV5-8	NA	NA	14	TRBJ1-1	CASSQDTTLTEAFF	TGTGCCAGCAGCCAGGATACTACCCTCACTGAAGCTTTCTTT
TRBV20-1	many	NA	13	TRBJ1-1	CSARDRANTEAFF	TGCAGTGCTCGGGACCGCGCGAACACTGAAGCTTTCTTT
TRBV3-1	NA	NA	17	TRBJ2-1	CASSQDWGQSSYNEQFF	TGTGCCAGCAGCCAAGATTGGGGTCAGAGCTCCTACAATGAGCAGTTCTTC
TRBV20-1	NA	NA	14	TRBJ1-6	CSARDQGIDSPLHF	TGCAGTGCTAGAGATCAGGGGATAGATTCACCCCTCCACTTT
TRBV7-6	NA	NA	15	TRBJ2-2	CASSPPPNPTGELFF	TGTGCCAGCAGCCCTCCCCCAAACCCTACCGGGGAGCTGTTTTTT
TRBV6-1	many	TRBD1	16	TRBJ1-5	CASSDRRGGGNQPQHF	TGTGCCAGCAGCGACCGCAGGGGGGGAGGCAATCAGCCCCAGCATTTT
TRBV12-3/TRBV12-4	NA	TRBD1	15	TRBJ2-7	CASSFPTGGSYEQYF	TGTGCCAGCAGTTTTCCGACAGGGGGGTCCTACGAGCAGTACTTC
TRBV29-1	NA	TRBD1	14	TRBJ1-5	CSVILTGPNQPQHF	TGCAGCGTAATTCTGACAGGGCCCAATCAGCCCCAGCATTTT
TRBV7-9	NA	NA	17	TRBJ1-1	CASSLDGAGTKNTEAFF	TGTGCCAGCAGCTTAGATGGGGCCGGGACAAAGAACACTGAAGCTTTCTTT